This is a list of T cell receptor beta chains from one sample in a study of cytomegalovirus exposure and HLA in healthy donors. Assay: immunoSEQ multiplex PCR; the TCRdb copy retains only in-frame clones and omits some. Of roughly 180,000 clones listed, around 80% are singletons. Sequenced: PBMCs. Source of these receptors: a girl aged 5 to 17 in good health and CMV-seropositive. CDR3s include the opening cysteine and the closing phenylalanine or tryptophan. Fields, in order: J gene, D gene, V gene, clone size, CDR3 DNA, CDR3 protein. A D gene is named only where the DNA matches it firmly. Some rows have no size entry. The others give once, few or many, or a class for an expanded clone.

TRBJ1-1 NA TRBV18 NA TGTGCCAGCTCACCACTTCCCTCTGAAGCTTTCTTT CASSPLPSEAFF
TRBJ2-5 TRBD2 TRBV5-4 NA TGTGCCAGCAGATCCGGACTAGTTCAGGAGACCCAGTACTTC CASRSGLVQETQYF
TRBJ1-2 NA TRBV19 NA TGTGCCAGTAGTCCCCCGACAGCAAACTATGGCTACACCTTC CASSPPTANYGYTF
TRBJ2-7 TRBD1 TRBV5-1 few TGCGCCAGCAGCTTGGCCGACCAGGGACAGGGAGGCTACGAGCAGTACTTC CASSLADQGQGGYEQYF
TRBJ1-5 TRBD1 TRBV19 NA TGTGCCAGTACCTTCGACAGGGTAGGCAATCAGCCCCAGCATTTT CASTFDRVGNQPQHF
TRBJ2-7 NA TRBV27 NA TGTGCCAGCGGCGGCGGGATAGCCTACGAGCAGTACTTC CASGGGIAYEQYF
TRBJ1-1 TRBD1 TRBV6-6 once TGTGCCAGCAGTTACTCTGACGGGACAGCGATCTATTTTTTT CASSYSDGTAIYFF
TRBJ1-1 NA TRBV29-1 NA TGCAGCGTTGAGAGACAGCTGAACACTGAAGCTTTCTTT CSVERQLNTEAFF
TRBJ2-5 TRBD1 TRBV19 NA TGTGCCAGTAGTAGCTCAGGGGGAGTGGAGACCCAGTACTTC CASSSSGGVETQYF
TRBJ2-4 NA TRBV18 few TGTGCCAGCTCACCGGCAGGGGCTAGTTACATTCAGTACTTC CASSPAGASYIQYF
TRBJ2-7 TRBD2 TRBV5-1 NA TGCGCCAGCAGCTTGGCGTTGGCGGGAGGGCCCGACGAGCAGTACTTC CASSLALAGGPDEQYF
TRBJ2-7 NA TRBV2 NA TGTGCCAGCACGGCAGGCCCAGATCCCAACTACGAGCAGTACTTC CASTAGPDPNYEQYF
TRBJ2-1 NA TRBV5-1 NA TGCGCCAGCAGCTTGGCTCTAGCTTACAATGAGCAGTTCTTC CASSLALAYNEQFF
TRBJ1-4 NA TRBV19 NA TGTGCCAGTAGTCTTACAACTAATGAAAAACTGTTTTTT CASSLTTNEKLFF
TRBJ2-2 NA TRBV10-3 NA TGTGCCATCACCCGAGGAACTAGCGGGGAGCTGTTTTTT CAITRGTSGELFF
TRBJ2-1 TRBD2 TRBV4-1 NA TGCGCCAGCAGCCAAGATTCGGGTTTCGAGCGGGGGGTCTACAATGAGCAGTTCTTC CASSQDSGFERGVYNEQFF
TRBJ2-5 NA TRBV29-1 NA TGCAGCGTATCGGGAGAGGTCCAAGAGACCCAGTACTTC CSVSGEVQETQYF
TRBJ2-7 TRBD2 TRBV7-9 NA TGTGCCAGCAGCGCCACTAGCGGGAGGTACCACTACGAGCAGTACTTC CASSATSGRYHYEQYF
TRBJ1-2 NA TRBV7-9 NA TGTGCCAGCAGCCATGCGGGGTCTGGCTATGGCTACACCTTC CASSHAGSGYGYTF
TRBJ2-3 TRBD2 TRBV10-1 NA TGCGCCAGCAGTGAGGAAGCGGGAGGGCCAGATACGCAGTATTTT CASSEEAGGPDTQYF
TRBJ2-1 NA TRBV30 once TGTGCCTGGAGTGTACGGAGAGGCGGCAATGAGCAGTTCTTC CAWSVRRGGNEQFF
TRBJ1-2 TRBD1 TRBV5-6 once TGTGCCAGCAGCTTGGCCTCCGGGGGGGGACAGCACTATGGCTACACCTTC CASSLASGGGQHYGYTF
TRBJ2-7 TRBD2 TRBV6-4 few TGTGCCAGCAGTGACATTCGCGGGAGCGGCTACGAGCAGTACTTC CASSDIRGSGYEQYF
TRBJ2-7 NA TRBV27 NA TGTGCCAGCAGTATCACCGGGGGACCCTACGAGCAGTACTTC CASSITGGPYEQYF
TRBJ2-1 NA TRBV7-6 once TGTGCCAGCAGCTTAGAGGACAGCTCCTACAATGAGCAGTTCTTC CASSLEDSSYNEQFF
TRBJ2-5 NA TRBV2 NA TGTGCCAGCACCACCCTATGGGCCAAAAGGGAGACCCAGTACTTC CASTTLWAKRETQYF
TRBJ2-5 TRBD2 TRBV2 NA TGTGCCAGCAGTGAATCGGGCGGGGGACCGACCCAGTACTTC CASSESGGGPTQYF
TRBJ2-5 NA TRBV19 NA TGTGCCAGTAGCCCCGACCAAGAGACCCAGTACTTC CASSPDQETQYF